The 18 T cell receptor beta chains below were found in one sample sequenced in a study of cytomegalovirus exposure and HLA in healthy donors. TCRdb's copy holds only in-frame clones and misses some; the assay was immunoSEQ multiplex PCR. The table records some 200,000 clones, 75% to 95% of them present only once. The sequenced sample consisted of PBMCs. The receptors originated from a woman younger than 30 in good health and CMV-seronegative.

V is TRBV10-2 and J is TRBJ2-1; 11 bases map to TRBD2. There are 19 residues in the CDR3. Looked up from germline, CDR1 is WSHSY and CDR2 is SAAADI. V was clipped by 6 bases and J by 9 bases; unmatched bases: 22. The CDR3 DNA reads TGCGCCAGCAGCCTGACCCCGAATCCGACTAGCGGGATTTTCGGTGAGCAGTTCTTC. Amino acid sequence: CASSLTPNPTSGIFGEQFF.

The gene calls are TRBV5-1 and TRBJ1-1; 8 bases align to TRBD1. CDR1 is SGHRS, CDR2 YFSETQ, per germline. This CDR3 has 14 amino acids. Trimming removed 4 bases from V and 4 bases from J; junction bases left unmatched: 6. CDR3 sequence reads: CASSAGQVGTEAFF. CDR3 DNA sequence: TGCGCCAGCAGCGCGGGACAGGTCGGCACTGAAGCTTTCTTT.

This chain joins TRBV18 and TRBJ2-7; D perhaps matches TRBD1 (6 bases). CDR1 and CDR2 (germline): KGHSH, LQKENI. The germline V and J ends were trimmed by 0 bases and 4 bases, with 10 bases remaining between them. The CDR3 loop spans 14 amino acids. The CDR3 region is CASSPPAGQYEQYF. The CDR3 coding sequence is TGTGCCAGCTCACCACCGGCAGGACAGTACGAGCAGTACTTC.

The rearrangement joins TRBV18 to TRBJ2-6; D gene unclear. Between the trimmed V and J ends, which lost 3 bases and 2 bases, there was a span of 11 bases. CDR1 is KGHSH and CDR2 is LQKENI in the germline V gene. The CDR3 spans 16 residues. Written as DNA, the CDR3 is TGTGCCAGCTCACCGACTCCGATGCCTGGGGCCAACGTCCTGACTTTC. This encodes CASSPTPMPGANVLTF.

The chain links TRBV7-2 to TRBJ1-1; unclear D gene. CDR1 is SGHTA and CDR2 is FQGNSA in the germline V gene. With 2 bases removed from V and 0 bases from J, the gap between germline ends came to 10 bases. This CDR3 contains 15 residues. Written as DNA, the CDR3 is TGTGCCAGCAGCTTAAATCCGGGGATGAACACTGAAGCTTTCTTT. Its protein is CASSLNPGMNTEAFF.

The rearrangement links TRBV28 to TRBJ2-1; 9 bases are a match to TRBD1. CDR3 length: 14 residues. V shed 4 bases, J shed 4 bases, and the junction held 2 bases outside the gene matches. The germline gives CDR1 MDHEN, CDR2 SYDVKM. The CDR3 reads CASSWDRDYNEQFF. The CDR3 DNA is TGTGCCAGCAGTTGGGACAGGGATTACAATGAGCAGTTCTTC.

This clone was detected only a few times. The rearrangement joins TRBV25-1 to TRBJ1-2, with unresolved D. V gave up 6 bases and J gave up 2 bases, with 7 bases separating them. Germline loops: CDR1 MGHDK, CDR2 SYGVNS. The CDR3 totals 12 residues. The CDR3: CASSLLNYGYTF. CDR3 nucleotides: TGTGCCAGCAGCCTACTAAACTATGGCTACACCTTC.

The genes are TRBV28 and TRBJ1-1; no firm D call. This CDR3 has 14 residues. Trimming pared 4 bases from V and 1 base from J, leaving 10 bases between. Per the germline V gene, CDR1 is MDHEN and CDR2 is SYDVKM. CDR3 DNA sequence: TGTGCCAGCAGTTCAGTTGAGGGGAACACTGAAGCTTTCTTT. This translates into CASSSVEGNTEAFF.

This clone was seen only once. At one end the junction does not follow the germline gene, possibly because of a read error. The chain employs TRBV7-7 and TRBJ2-5, with D perhaps TRBD1 (5 bases). The CDR3 is 14 residues long. Per the germline V gene, CDR1 is SSHAT and CDR2 is FNYEAQ (reference sequence). The CDR3 loop reads CASSPRVGRETQYF. The CDR3 nucleotides are TGTGCTAGCAGTCCCAGGGTTGGCCGGGAGACCCAGTACTTC. The whole variable domain, filled in from reference TRBV7-7 and TRBJ2-5, reads GAGVSQSPRYKVTKRGQDVTLRCDPISSHATLYWYQQALGQGPEFLTYFNYEAQPDKSGLPSDRFSAERPEGSISTLTIQRTEQRDSAMYRCASSPRVGRETQYFGPGTRLLVL.

This chain joins TRBV6-1 and TRBJ1-2; 7 bases map to TRBD1. The germline V gene encodes CDR1 MNHNS and CDR2 SASEGT. Trimming cost V 5 bases and J 4 bases; bases outside gene matches: 7. The length of the CDR3 is 14 residues. The CDR3, as DNA: TGTGCCAGCAGTATTAACAGGGGCCCCTATGGCTACACCTTC. Its protein product is CASSINRGPYGYTF.

This chain uses TRBV28 with TRBJ1-2; D unclear. This CDR3 is 11 amino acids long. The germline gives CDR1 MDHEN, CDR2 SYDVKM. V shed 1 base and J shed 8 bases, with 5 bases lying between them. The CDR3 region has the DNA TGTGCCAGCAGTTTATCATTGGGCTACACCTTC. This sequence encodes CASSLSLGYTF.

The genes are TRBV6-1 and TRBJ2-1, with 11 nucleotides matching TRBD2. CDR1 and CDR2 (germline): MNHNS, SASEGT. The CDR3 extends over 15 amino acids. Unmatched junction bases numbered 3, after V lost 6 bases and J lost 2 bases. The CDR3 bases are TGTGCCAGCAGGTTGACTAGCGGGACCTACAATGAGCAGTTCTTC. It codes for CASRLTSGTYNEQFF.

This chain connects TRBV5-1 to TRBJ1-4; D not resolved. Germline values: CDR1 SGHRS, CDR2 YFSETQ. The CDR3 length is 15 residues. V was trimmed by 4 bases and J by 7 bases, leaving 17 bases between them. The CDR3 DNA sequence: TGCGCCAGCAGCCCCCAACTGGAGTTCGGTGAAAAACTGTTTTTT. Its protein is CASSPQLEFGEKLFF.

This chain links TRBV19 with TRBJ2-1, with TRBD2 matching over 11 bases. The CDR3 has 18 residues. CDR1 is LNHDA and CDR2 is SQIVND in the germline V gene (reference sequence). The J segment lost 4 bases and the V segment lost 2 bases, leaving 10 bases of the junction unmatched. The CDR3 loop reads CASSIQGLAGGGYNEQFF. CDR3 DNA: TGTGCCAGTAGTATACAAGGTCTAGCGGGAGGTGGATACAATGAGCAGTTCTTC.

J is TRBJ2-5 and V is TRBV6-1; TRBD1 matches at 11 bases. Germline CDR1 reads MNHNS; CDR2 reads SASEGT. Losses at the gene ends were 7 bases for V and 6 bases for J; bases not matched to a gene: 7. This CDR3 contains 14 residues. CDR3 sequence (DNA): TGTGCCAGCACTGGGACAGGGGGGTTCAAGACCCAGTACTTC. It specifies CASTGTGGFKTQYF.

This chain links TRBV14 with TRBJ2-2, with TRBD2 matching 10 bases. This CDR3 region has 15 residues. The germline V gene has CDR1 SGHDN and CDR2 FVKESK. Trimming removed 4 bases from V and 5 bases from J; junction bases left unmatched: 4. The CDR3 DNA is TGTGCCAGCAGCCCACAACTAGCGGGAACCGGGGAGCTGTTTTTT. Protein sequence: CASSPQLAGTGELFF.

This sequence joins TRBV28 and TRBJ2-1; 13 bases line up with TRBD2. J was trimmed by 3 bases and V by 4 bases; bases with no gene match: 15. Germline V gene data show CDR1 as MDHEN and CDR2 as SYDVKM. This CDR3 has 20 amino acids. The CDR3 loop is CASSWGPGLAGVSSYNEQFF. In DNA form, the CDR3 reads TGTGCCAGCAGTTGGGGGCCCGGACTAGCGGGAGTTAGTAGCTACAATGAGCAGTTCTTC. The full variable domain, with the rest looked up from reference TRBV28 and TRBJ2-1, is DVKVTQSSRYLVKRTGEKVFLECVQDMDHENMFWYRQDPGLGLRLIYFSYDVKMKEKGDIPEGYSVSREKKERFSLILESASTNQTSMYLCASSWGPGLAGVSSYNEQFFGPGTRLTVL.

The gene calls are TRBV7-9 and TRBJ1-2; D is unresolved. V dropped 4 bases and J dropped 4 bases, with 13 bases sitting between them. Germline values: CDR1 SEHNR, CDR2 FQNEAQ (reference sequence). The CDR3 runs to 14 residues. The CDR3 DNA sequence: TGTGCCAGCAGCTCTAATGCGTACGGCTATGGCTACACCTTC. It encodes CASSSNAYGYGYTF.